This TCR beta chain is from a study of persistence of HIV-infected CD4 T cells. Points from the study as a whole: Rare CMV-responding cells carrying HIV-1 proviruses were not analyzed separately for TCR. TCR oligoclonality correlated with proviral oligoclonality in the same sorted populations. Compared with CD3/CD28-stimulated cells, CMV- and Gag-responding cells showed lower TCRbeta richness.

This CDR3 has 14 amino acids. V was shortened by 4 bases and J by 4 bases, with 10 bases between the two germline ends. Germline lookup yields CDR1 MNHNY and CDR2 SVGAGI (reference sequence). This clone was counted between two and nine times. Antigen: not known. Sequencing used immunoSEQ version 4 in survey mode. Some clones are missing from TCRdb's copy, which holds only in-frame ones; the method was immunoSEQ multiplex PCR. The sample yields fewer than 40,000 clones, roughly 87% seen once. Cells were stimulated with CMV-infected fibroblast lysates at roughly 9.1 ug/mL. CD40L-negative CD69-negative CD45RO-high memory CD4+ T cells were sorted as populations depleted of antigen-responding cells. Stimulated PBMCs had first been depleted of CD8+ T cells.

The chain carries TRBV6-6 and TRBJ2-2; D might be TRBD1 or TRBD2, each matching 5 bases. The source of this sequence is an adult woman with HIV who was CMV-seropositive. The material sequenced was CD4+ T cells sorted from PBMCs after roughly 17-hour stimulation, taken from a patient who received antiretroviral therapy. The CDR3 spells CASSFGAPTGELFF. The DNA of the CDR3 is TGTGCCAGCAGTTTCGGGGCACCCACCGGGGAGCTGTTTTTT.